Presented here are 3 T cell receptor beta chains from one specimen sequenced in a study of blood T cell repertoires in COVID-19. Assay used: immunoSEQ multiplex PCR; TCRdb lists only in-frame clones, some missing. The sample gives about 100,000 clones, approximately 87% of which show up once; around 1.5% is in the top ten. Sequenced material: peripheral blood. These receptors all stem from a human donor with active COVID-19. The donor label of this sample is uncertain.

The chain links TRBV7-9 to TRBJ2-1, with D tentatively TRBD2 (6 bases). V dropped 3 bases and J dropped 4 bases, with 16 bases sitting between them. The CDR3 extends over 16 amino acids. Germline V lookup: CDR1 SEHNR, CDR2 FQNEAQ (reference sequence). The CDR3 coding sequence is TGTGCCAGCAGCTTCCGAACTAACGGGGGTTACAATGAGCAGTTCTTC. Amino acid sequence: CASSFRTNGGYNEQFF.

In its sample, this clone was seen once. This chain links TRBV9 with TRBJ2-2, with 8 bases identical to TRBD2. The length of the CDR3 is 16 residues. Germline assignment: CDR1 SGDLS and CDR2 YYNGEE. J was trimmed by 3 bases and V by 0 bases; bases with no gene match: 4. The CDR3 region is CASSVEASGYTGELFF. The CDR3 DNA follows: TGTGCCAGCAGCGTAGAGGCTAGCGGGTACACCGGGGAGCTGTTTTTT.

V usage is TRBV2 and J usage is TRBJ2-7; 9 positions match TRBD1. The CDR3 has 14 residues. Germline CDR1 reads SNHLY; CDR2 reads FYNNEI. The junction had 7 bases not matched to a gene; V was cut back by 7 bases and J by 3 bases. The CDR3, as DNA: TGTGCCAGCAAGCGTAGGGACAGGGACTACGAGCAGTACTTC. Amino acids: CASKRRDRDYEQYF.